The 20 T cell receptor beta chains listed next were all sequenced from one sample in a study of T cell responses to AZD1222 COVID-19 vaccine. Profiled with immunoSEQ multiplex PCR; TCRdb holds only in-frame clones, not every one. Of fewer than 110,000 clones listed, around 93% are singletons. The specimen was peripheral blood, collected 28 days after the second AZD1222 dose. These receptors were taken from an adult who received the AZD1222 COVID-19 vaccine.

This clone appeared a single time. The chain joins TRBV5-1 to TRBJ1-1; a weak D match, TRBD1 (5 bases). V was shortened by 4 bases and J by 2 bases, with 12 bases between the two germline ends. The CDR3 contains 14 residues. Germline CDR1 and CDR2: SGHRS and YFSETQ. CDR3 nucleotide sequence: TGCGCCAGCAGCGGAGGGACTCTTAACACTGAAGCTTTCTTT. The encoded protein is CASSGGTLNTEAFF. The variable domain in full, with the rest retrieved from reference TRBV5-1 and TRBJ1-1, is KAGVTQTPRYLIKTRGQQVTLSCSPISGHRSVSWYQQTPGQGLQFLFEYFSETQRNKGNFPGRFSGRQFSNSRSEMNVSTLELGDSALYLCASSGGTLNTEAFFGQGTRLTVV.

The rearrangement uses TRBV5-4 and TRBJ2-7; 7 nucleotides line up with TRBD1. J gave up 4 bases and V 5 bases, and 9 bases lay outside the gene matches. CDR3 size: 14 residues. The germline CDR1 and CDR2 sequences are SGHNT and YYREEE (reference sequence). Written as DNA, the CDR3 is TGTGCCAGCAGGGAAGATGGCAGGGGGTACGAGCAGTACTTC. It is translated as CASREDGRGYEQYF.

V usage is TRBV30 and J usage is TRBJ1-2; 7 bases are shared with TRBD1. Germline trimming cut 5 bases from V and 3 bases from J; bases unmatched to any gene: 12. The CDR3 is made up of 15 amino acids. From germline, CDR1 is GTSNPN and CDR2 SVGIG (reference sequence). For the CDR3, the DNA is TGTGCCTGGTACCGAGACAGGGTAAAAGACTATGGCTACACCTTC. Its protein product is CAWYRDRVKDYGYTF.

The chain employs TRBV5-1 and TRBJ1-3; tentatively, D is TRBD1 (5 bases). The germline CDR1 and CDR2 sequences are SGHRS and YFSETQ. This CDR3 is 16 amino acids long. Deletions cut 0 bases from V and 0 bases from J, with 10 bases between. The CDR3 here is CASSLEGRASGNTIYF. CDR3 nucleotides: TGCGCCAGCAGCTTGGAAGGCAGGGCCTCTGGAAACACCATATATTTT.

This chain uses TRBV20-1 with TRBJ2-1; D remains unclear. V lost 3 bases to trimming and J lost 4 bases, with 7 bases between them. The CDR3 runs 12 residues. The germline CDR1 and CDR2 sequences are DFQATT and SNEGSKA (reference sequence). CDR3 nucleotide sequence: TGCAGTGCTAGTGGTGCATACAATGAGCAGTTCTTC. Translation: CSASGAYNEQFF.

In its sample, this clone was seen once. This rearrangement joins TRBV14 to TRBJ2-7; D perhaps matches TRBD1 (5 bases). The V end was cut by 3 bases, the J end by 2 bases, with 14 bases between. Germline V lookup: CDR1 SGHDN, CDR2 FVKESK. The CDR3 length is 15 residues. The CDR3: CASSHKAARAYEQYF. The CDR3 nucleotides read TGTGCCAGCAGCCATAAGGCCGCCAGGGCCTACGAGCAGTACTTC.

This clone showed up just a few times. V and J are TRBV7-8 and TRBJ2-7; D is undetermined. The CDR3 is 13 amino acids. The V gene's germline CDR1 is SGHVS and CDR2 FQNEAQ. The V end lost 6 bases, the J end lost 4 bases, and 13 bases lay between the germline ends. The CDR3 sequence is CASSQTFGYEQYF. CDR3 DNA: TGTGCCAGCAGTCAAACATTCGGTTACGAGCAGTACTTC.

The J gene is TRBJ2-3, the V gene TRBV7-2; TRBD2 matches 10 bases. Trimming removed 5 bases from V and 5 bases from J; junction bases left unmatched: 10. The germline gives CDR1 SGHTA, CDR2 FQGNSA. There are 16 residues in the CDR3. The CDR3 sequence: CASSVVGLAGVDTQYF. The DNA of the CDR3 is TGTGCCAGCAGCGTCGTAGGTCTAGCGGGAGTAGATACGCAGTATTTT.

CDR3 sequence (DNA): TGTGCCAGCAGTGACCCCGGGACAGGGGGCAAGATCTCTGAAGCTTTCTTT. Its protein product is CASSDPGTGGKISEAFF. This chain uses TRBV6-1 with TRBJ1-1; 12 bases align to TRBD1. Germline V CDR1 and CDR2: MNHNS, SASEGT. V was pared by 3 bases and J by 6 bases, with 11 bases of the junction left unmatched. The CDR3 has 17 amino acids.

The chain recombines TRBV10-3 with TRBJ2-7; TRBD1 matches 8 bases. CDR1 and CDR2 from the germline V gene are ENHRY and SYGVKD. V gave up 6 bases and J gave up 3 bases; unmatched junction bases: 7. The CDR3 is 14 amino acids. The CDR3 is CAIRADRAGYEQYF. The CDR3 nucleotides are TGTGCCATCAGGGCGGACAGGGCAGGCTACGAGCAGTACTTC.

The chain uses TRBV6-5 and TRBJ1-2; 7 nucleotides match TRBD1. The CDR3 is 12 residues long. Germline V CDR1 and CDR2: MNHEY, SVGAGI. With V trimmed by 5 bases and J by 8 bases, 5 bases remained unmatched. The CDR3 nucleotides read TGTGCCAGCAGTCCCCCAGGGGGAGGCTACACCTTC. Translated, it gives CASSPPGGGYTF.

V gene TRBV5-6 combines with J gene TRBJ2-1; D ambiguous. Germline-derived CDR1 and CDR2 are SGHDT and YYEEEE. Trimming removed 1 base from V and 0 bases from J, with 5 bases in between. The CDR3 loop spans 14 amino acids. This chain's CDR3 is CASSLISSYNEQFF. DNA of the CDR3: TGTGCCAGCAGCTTGATTAGCTCCTACAATGAGCAGTTCTTC.

This clone has a single count. The gene calls are TRBV5-1 and TRBJ1-1; a weak D match, TRBD1 (5 bases). The CDR3 is made up of 14 amino acids. The V end was cut by 0 bases, the J end by 3 bases, with 9 bases between. The germline CDR1 and CDR2 sequences are SGHRS and YFSETQ. CDR3 loop: CASSLAEGYTEAFF. Written as DNA, the CDR3 is TGCGCCAGCAGCTTGGCCGAGGGGTACACTGAAGCTTTCTTT.

The chain is built from TRBV28 and TRBJ1-2; 10 positions agree with TRBD1. Germline V CDR1 and CDR2: MDHEN, SYDVKM. The CDR3 loop spans 15 amino acids. The J segment lost 7 bases and the V segment lost 1 base, leaving 6 bases of the junction unmatched. CDR3: CASSLLKTGGGGYTF. The CDR3 DNA follows: TGTGCCAGCAGTTTATTAAAGACAGGGGGCGGTGGCTACACCTTC.

The chain couples TRBV18 to TRBJ2-3; the D is unclear. The length of the CDR3 is 13 residues. In germline, CDR1 is KGHSH, CDR2 LQKENI. V lost 4 bases to trimming and J lost 1 base, with 6 bases between them. DNA of the CDR3: TGTGCCAGCTCACAAAAAGGCACAGATACGCAGTATTTT. Protein sequence: CASSQKGTDTQYF. The full variable domain, completed using reference TRBV18 and TRBJ2-3, is NAGVMQNPRHLVRRRGQEARLRCSPMKGHSHVYWYRQLPEEGLKFMVYLQKENIIDESGMPKERFSAEFPKEGPSILRIQQVVRGDSAAYFCASSQKGTDTQYFGPGTRLTVL.

V is TRBV4-1 and J is TRBJ2-1; D is perhaps TRBD2 (5 bases). Deletions cut 0 bases from V and 10 bases from J, with 16 bases between. Germline loops: CDR1 MGHRA, CDR2 YSYEKL. The CDR3 is made up of 15 amino acids. This CDR3 is CASSQDTSSWWEQFF. The CDR3 nucleotides read TGCGCCAGCAGCCAAGATACTAGTTCGTGGTGGGAGCAGTTCTTC.

CDR3 protein: CASSQEGRLEQYF. In DNA, the CDR3 is TGTGCCAGCAGCCAAGAAGGGCGGTTAGAGCAGTACTTC. V usage is TRBV14 and J usage is TRBJ2-7; D not resolved. Trimming removed 0 bases from V and 7 bases from J, with 10 bases in between. The CDR3 is made up of 13 amino acids. Germline CDR1 is SGHDN and CDR2 is FVKESK.

This chain uses TRBV18 with TRBJ2-3; unclear D gene. CDR1 and CDR2 from the germline V gene are KGHSH and LQKENI. This CDR3 is built from 12 residues. Trimming pared 3 bases from V and 3 bases from J, leaving 4 bases between. This CDR3 reads CASSPYTDTQYF. CDR3 in DNA: TGTGCCAGCTCACCTTATACAGATACGCAGTATTTT.

The J gene is TRBJ1-2, the V gene TRBV7-9; TRBD1 is a possible D gene (6 bases). V shed 0 bases and J shed 6 bases, with 11 bases lying between them. There are 14 residues in the CDR3. The germline V gene has CDR1 SEHNR and CDR2 FQNEAQ (reference sequence). CDR3 in amino acids: CASSLATGTHGYTF. CDR3 DNA sequence: TGTGCCAGCAGCTTAGCGACAGGAACGCATGGCTACACCTTC. Based on the CDR3 plus reference TRBV7-9 and TRBJ1-2, the full variable domain is DTGVSQNPRHKITKRGQNVTFRCDPISEHNRLYWYRQTLGQGPEFLTYFQNEAQLEKSRLLSDRFSAERPKGSFSTLEIQRTEQGDSAMYLCASSLATGTHGYTFGSGTRLTVV.

The chain combines TRBV4-3 with TRBJ2-7; perhaps TRBD2 as D (6 bases). Trimming removed 4 bases at V and 1 base at J, with 14 bases between. The CDR3 has 15 amino acids. CDR1 is LGHNA, CDR2 YSLEER, per germline. The CDR3, as DNA: TGCGCCAGCAGCCTCCACTCGGGAGCTTCCTACGAGCAGTACTTC. It codes for CASSLHSGASYEQYF.